This record covers a single T cell receptor (beta chain). In its sample, this clonotype was seen a few times. Its antigen is not yet known. No qualities accompany the bases; no much larger clone lies one base away. Donors were 30 to 45 systemically healthy Caucasian individuals from Russia aged about 6 to 100 years. Approximately 9.7 milliliters of peripheral blood were drawn from each donor into EDTA-treated Vacutainer tubes. Ficoll-Paque density-gradient centrifugation was used to isolate PBMCs, with at least 6.5 million per sample. Trizol reagent was used to extract total RNA from PBMCs, with at least 6 micrograms per sample. For every donor, an aliquot of PBMCs went through flow cytometry to measure the percentages of naive CD45RAhigh/CD27high T cells. This sample is part of a study of blood T cells in healthy people across ages (dated by TCRdb to between 2015 and 2017). Study-level background: Template switching captured roughly one uniquely barcoded TCR beta cDNA molecule per two T cells in model experiments. Using deep sequencing normalized with unique cDNA molecular identifiers, the study measured how TCR beta repertoire diversity changes with age. Two additional independent replicas of 1 million unique cDNA reads from the same blood draw were analyzed for two donors (one aged 18 to 30 and one aged 80 or older). The donors were divided into four age groups: young (average around 16 years), middle-aged (approximately 39), aged (roughly 60) and long-lived (about 80). To avoid experimental bias, donors of different ages were spread randomly across the sequencing lanes. Here is what the overall study found, with its caveats: Estimates of total diversity from one million sequenced T cells were regarded as lower bounds and underestimates. Conclusive comparison of naive and antigen-experienced compartments was prevented by the profiling of bulk unsorted PBMCs. Observed TCR beta diversity per million T cells fell roughly linearly with age, and a significant reduction was already apparent by age roughly 41. A strong correlation was found between observed TCR beta diversity and the percentage of naive T cells measured by flow cytometry. Compared with the aged group, the long-lived group had more naive CD4+ T cells, fewer expanded clones and increased TCR diversity, suggesting age selection. The CMV infection status of donors was not known, potentially confounding age-related changes in expanded clonotypes.

The library came from 5' RACE. TCRdb records Illumina HiSeq 2500 as the sequencer. A second PCR of about 6 to 11 cycles was run with a J-beta primer mix and a sample-barcoded 5' primer. Each TCR beta cDNA molecule received a unique molecular identifier from a template-switch 5' adaptor carrying 12 random nucleotides. Each sample yielded at least 3 million CDR3-containing paired-end reads. First-strand cDNA was synthesized from all RNA with the Mint cDNA synthesis kit, primed by a TRBC-specific oligonucleotide. Following uracil-DNA glycosylase treatment, all cDNA underwent a first 18-cycle PCR with the universal primers M1SS and BC2_uni_R. The study's own analysis went as follows. For normalization, 1 million high-quality reads were randomly selected from each sample, with every read carrying a distinct molecular identifier. Reads with shared molecular identifiers were discarded instead of being binned into consensus sequences. CDR3 identification, clonotype clustering and error correction used MiTCR with a Q25 quality threshold and the strictest error-elimination algorithm. A nonparametric unseen species model using Euler transformation provided a lower-bound estimate of total TCR beta diversity. Through fastp at Q25 and MiXCR, TCRdb rebuilt clones from the public reads, retaining in-frame beta chains. Rows are combined by CDR3 protein, so each entry shows the most common genes and DNA. These V and J calls originate from TCRdb's pipeline instead of the authors' own analysis. Recorded for this sample are about 670,000 distinct CDR3 sequences; 40% to 45% of them occurred a single time. In total, the top ten clones hold about 30% of the sample.

Inclusive of the bounding cysteine and phenylalanine, the CDR3 is 15 residues long. The CDR3 DNA has 45 bases and is translated from base 1. The germline ends are 18 bases apart after V is trimmed by 5 bases and J by 5 bases. For CDR1 and CDR2, the germline V gene lists SGHTA and FQGNSA. The sample comprised blood. The receptor chain draws on TRBV7-2 and TRBJ1-1; there is no confident call for the D gene. This clonotype was obtained from an elderly man in good health. The nucleotide sequence is TGTGCCAGCAGCGGTCAACAAGGGTCACGAACTGAAGCTTTCTTT. Its product reads: CASSGQQGSRTEAFF.